This T cell receptor (beta chain) was found in a study of T cell repertoires in cytomegalovirus infection. General study points: People with CMV and the relevant HLA were identified by cumulative public TCR beta family frequency.

Germline-derived CDR1 and CDR2 are SGHTA and FQGNSA. V was clipped by 3 bases and J by 4 bases; unmatched bases: 12. The CDR3 has 17 residues. Each CDR3 protein gets one entry after TCRdb re-called the reads with MiXCR. The repertoire holds around 270,000 distinct CDR3 sequences, with over 8% as singletons. This clonotype was counted at least ten times. Antigen unknown. Material for sequencing was PBMCs. This chain uses TRBV7-2 with TRBJ1-2, with 9 positions matching TRBD1. This TCR came from a human donor in good health (CMV status not recorded). Some clones in this sample may be carry-over from other donors' samples. This CDR3 reads CASSLGQGKVISYGYTF. The CDR3, as DNA: TGTGCCAGCAGCTTGGGACAGGGTAAAGTCATTAGCTATGGCTACACCTTC.